Sequencing of this T cell receptor (beta chain) was carried out in a study of blood T cell repertoires in COVID-19. About the study: COVID-19 samples from acute and convalescent phases originated in the United States, Italy and Spain. In each case, the material was cDNA or gDNA derived from T cells, B-cell-depleted T cells, or PBMCs.

The junction had 3 bases not matched to a gene; V was cut back by 4 bases and J by 6 bases. CDR1 and CDR2 (germline): SNHLY, FYNNEI. The CDR3 spans 14 residues. In the study's own analysis: Researchers report that nucleated cell counts were estimated from reference gene primer amplification. The data were produced by immunoSEQ multiplex PCR, yet TCRdb's version contains in-frame clones alone and is incomplete. V and J calls and clone size follow that table, whereas D and trimming were derived from the DNA. The sample lists under 85,000 clones; around 89% were seen once. The clonotype originates from a man between 65 and 79 years old with active or convalescent COVID-19. The chain carries TRBV2 and TRBJ2-2, with 9 nucleotides matching TRBD2. Sequenced material: peripheral blood. Here the CDR3 reads CASSGTSVPGELFF. In nucleotides, the CDR3 is TGTGCCAGCAGTGGGACTAGCGTCCCCGGGGAGCTGTTTTTT. The variable domain in full, with the rest retrieved from reference TRBV2 and TRBJ2-2, is EPEVTQTPSHQVTQMGQEVILRCVPISNHLYFYWYRQILGQKVEFLVSFYNNEISEKSEIFDDQFSVERPDGSNFTLKIRSTKLEDSAMYFCASSGTSVPGELFFGEGSRLTVL.